This T cell receptor (beta chain) was recorded in a study of T cell repertoires in cytomegalovirus infection. Across the study: Public TCR beta signatures were indicative of both CMV infection and a matching HLA type. Study-level results: The ex vivo response was dominated by HLA-C-restricted CMV-specific TCR beta clonotypes. Carriers of CMV plus the relevant HLA were identified by cumulative public TCR beta family frequency.

TCRdb analysed the reads with MiXCR anew, one entry per CDR3 protein. The sample has about 740,000 distinct CDR3 sequences, approximately 34% seen once. CDR1 and CDR2 from the germline V gene are DFQATT and SNEGSKA (reference sequence). With 3 bases clipped from V and 3 bases from J, the junction kept 1 base outside the gene matches. The CDR3 is 13 residues long. This clonotype was seen more than once but under ten times. Its antigen is undetermined. The source of this sequence is a human donor in good health (CMV status not recorded). Some clones in this sample may be carry-over from other donors' samples. This sequence joins TRBV20-1 and TRBJ1-5, with 8 bases that match TRBD1. Sequenced: PBMCs. The CDR3 DNA follows: TGCAGTGCTAGGGGACAGGACAATCAGCCCCAGCATTTT. It translates to CSARGQDNQPQHF.